This is a list of T cell receptor beta chains from one sample in a study of OX40 agonist ivuxolimab in advanced cancers. TCRdb's table, derived via immunoSEQ multiplex PCR, lists solely in-frame clones and lacks some. Among just under 85,000 clones listed, less than 85% were seen once. The sequences come from CD4+ or CD8+ T cells sorted from blood, collected in a trial of the OX40 agonist ivuxolimab. These receptors originate from an adult with an advanced solid tumor such as melanoma, head and neck, liver or kidney cancer. Both conserved end residues are part of each CDR3. The D gene is left open where the match is weak. A clone size is listed for some rows: how often the clone was seen (once, few, many), or a class if it is expanded.

11	-	TRBV27	-	TRBJ2-4	CASGSKNIQYF	TGTGCCAGCGGCTCCAAAAACATTCAGTACTTC
16	-	TRBV5-5	TRBD2	TRBJ2-2	CASSPMPGLAPGELFF	TGTGCCAGCAGCCCCATGCCGGGACTAGCCCCCGGGGAGCTGTTTTTT
16	-	TRBV5-1	TRBD2	TRBJ2-1	CASSLFIAGGSNEQFF	TGCGCCAGCAGCCTATTTATAGCGGGGGGCTCCAATGAGCAGTTCTTC
12	-	TRBV25-1	-	TRBJ2-7	CATAGDAYEQYF	TGTGCCACCGCCGGGGATGCCTACGAGCAGTACTTC
13	-	TRBV4-1	-	TRBJ2-3	CASSKGLTDTQYF	TGCGCCAGCAGCAAGGGGCTCACAGATACGCAGTATTTT
15	-	TRBV6-1	-	TRBJ2-3	CASRGGRPGVDTQYF	TGTGCCAGCAGGGGAGGGCGGCCAGGGGTGGATACGCAGTATTTT
14	-	TRBV30	-	TRBJ2-1	CAWSGGSAVSEQFF	TGTGCCTGGAGTGGAGGCAGCGCCGTTTCCGAGCAGTTCTTC
14	once	TRBV5-1	-	TRBJ1-2	CASSLEASNYGYTF	TGCGCCAGCAGCTTGGAGGCAAGTAACTATGGCTACACCTTC
14	-	TRBV5-1	TRBD2	TRBJ2-2	CASSFREDTGELFF	TGCGCCAGCAGCTTCCGGGAGGACACCGGGGAGCTGTTTTTT
14	once	TRBV2	-	TRBJ1-1	CASSGQPRGTEAFF	TGTGCCAGCAGCGGACAGCCCCGGGGGACTGAAGCTTTCTTT
12	-	TRBV2	-	TRBJ2-7	CASTRQSYEQYF	TGTGCCAGCACTAGACAGTCCTACGAGCAGTACTTC
15	once	TRBV5-1	-	TRBJ2-3	CASSRTGTSTDTQYF	TGCGCCAGCAGCCGAACAGGGACTAGCACAGATACGCAGTATTTT
12	-	TRBV6-6	-	TRBJ2-7	CASGGAGYEQYF	TGTGCCAGCGGGGGGGCAGGCTACGAGCAGTACTTC
17	-	TRBV9	-	TRBJ2-4	CASSVTLEGAGGNIQYF	TGTGCCAGCAGCGTAACCCTAGAGGGGGCCGGGGGGAACATTCAGTACTTC
13	-	TRBV19	-	TRBJ2-7	CASSMDSSYEQYF	TGTGCCAGTAGTATGGACAGCTCCTACGAGCAGTACTTC
13	-	TRBV11-2	TRBD1	TRBJ2-5	CASSLRQGVDQYF	TGTGCCAGCAGCTTAAGGCAGGGGGTGGACCAGTACTTC
13	-	TRBV19	-	TRBJ1-2	CASSISGPGGYTF	TGTGCCAGTAGTATTTCGGGGCCCGGAGGCTACACCTTC
14	-	TRBV4-2	TRBD1	TRBJ1-6	CASSPGTVRSPLHF	TGTGCCAGCAGCCCGGGGACAGTGAGGTCACCCCTCCACTTT
11	-	TRBV6-5	-	TRBJ1-1	CASKGNTEAFF	TGTGCCAGCAAGGGGAACACTGAAGCTTTCTTT
17	-	TRBV9	TRBD2	TRBJ2-3	CASSVAASGVITDTQYF	TGTGCCAGCAGCGTAGCGGCTAGCGGGGTGATCACAGATACGCAGTATTTT
13	-	TRBV18	-	TRBJ1-2	CASAGGERNGYTF	TGTGCCAGCGCTGGGGGCGAACGGAATGGCTACACCTTC
13	-	TRBV11-2	TRBD2	TRBJ2-3	CASRLAGADTQYF	TGTGCCAGCCGACTGGCGGGGGCAGATACGCAGTATTTT
15	-	TRBV6-1	-	TRBJ1-3	CASSGTELYHFAIYF	TGTGCCAGCAGTGGGACAGAGCTTTACCATTTCGCCATATATTTT
14	few	TRBV7-2	-	TRBJ1-2	CASSGSGTRYGYTF	TGTGCCAGCAGCGGATCCGGGACAAGATATGGCTACACCTTC
13	-	TRBV29-1	-	TRBJ1-3	CSVEAASGNTIYF	TGCAGCGTTGAGGCGGCCTCTGGAAACACCATATATTTT
16	-	TRBV4-2	-	TRBJ2-3	CASSQDGTGSTDTQYF	TGTGCCAGCAGCCAAGATGGGACGGGGAGCACAGATACGCAGTATTTT
14	-	TRBV5-1	-	TRBJ1-2	CASSPSMGGDGYTF	TGCGCCAGCAGCCCCTCGATGGGGGGGGACGGCTACACCTTC
15	-	TRBV7-2	-	TRBJ2-3	CASSLAGRRTDTQYF	TGTGCCAGCAGCTTAGCAGGGCGGAGAACAGATACGCAGTATTTT
15	-	TRBV5-1	TRBD1	TRBJ2-7	CASSPGPGQDYEQYF	TGCGCCAGCAGCCCGGGGCCCGGACAGGACTACGAGCAGTACTTC
15	-	TRBV5-6	-	TRBJ2-5	CASSPPAGSGETQYF	TGTGCCAGCAGCCCCCCGGCGGGCTCGGGAGAGACCCAGTACTTC